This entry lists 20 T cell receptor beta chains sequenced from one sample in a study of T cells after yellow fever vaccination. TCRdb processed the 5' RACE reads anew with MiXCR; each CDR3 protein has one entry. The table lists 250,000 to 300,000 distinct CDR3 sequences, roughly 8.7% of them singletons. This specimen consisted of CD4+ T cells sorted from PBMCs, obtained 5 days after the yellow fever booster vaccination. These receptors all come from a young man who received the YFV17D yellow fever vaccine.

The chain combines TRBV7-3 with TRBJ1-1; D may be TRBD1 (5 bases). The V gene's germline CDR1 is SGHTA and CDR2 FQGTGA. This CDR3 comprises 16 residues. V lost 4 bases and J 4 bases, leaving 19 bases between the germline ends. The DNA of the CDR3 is TGTGCCAGCAGCTCGTCGGGACCTTCAACGGGCACTGAAGCTTTCTTT. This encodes CASSSSGPSTGTEAFF.

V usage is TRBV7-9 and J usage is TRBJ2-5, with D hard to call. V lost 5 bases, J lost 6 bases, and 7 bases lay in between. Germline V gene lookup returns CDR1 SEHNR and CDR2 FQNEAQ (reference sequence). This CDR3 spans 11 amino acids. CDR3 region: CASSASQTQYF. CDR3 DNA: TGTGCCAGCAGCGCGTCCCAGACCCAGTACTTC.

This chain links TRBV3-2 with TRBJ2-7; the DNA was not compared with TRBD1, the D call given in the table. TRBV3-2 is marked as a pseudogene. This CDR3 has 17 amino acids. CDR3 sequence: CASSQEAGRGETYEQYF. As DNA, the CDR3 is TGTGCCAGCAGCCAAGAGGCCGGTAGAGGGGAGACCTACGAGCAGTACTTC.

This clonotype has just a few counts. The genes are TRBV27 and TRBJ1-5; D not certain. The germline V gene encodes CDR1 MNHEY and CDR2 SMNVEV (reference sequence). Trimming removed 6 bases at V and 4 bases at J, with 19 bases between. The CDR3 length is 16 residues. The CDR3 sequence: CASSPLGDVRNQPQHF. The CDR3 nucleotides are TGTGCCAGCAGCCCTCTCGGAGACGTCCGAAATCAGCCCCAGCATTTT.

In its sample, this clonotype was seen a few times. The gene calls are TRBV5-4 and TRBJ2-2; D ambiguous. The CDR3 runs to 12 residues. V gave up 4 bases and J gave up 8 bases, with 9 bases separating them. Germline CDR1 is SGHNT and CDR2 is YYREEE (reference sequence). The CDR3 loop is CASSQGFGELFF. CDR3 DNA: TGTGCCAGCAGCCAAGGGTTTGGGGAGCTGTTTTTT. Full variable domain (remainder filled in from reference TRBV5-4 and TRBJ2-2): ETGVTQSPTHLIKTRGQQVTLRCSSQSGHNTVSWYQQALGQGPQFIFQYYREEENGRGNFPPRFSGLQFPNYSSELNVNALELDDSALYLCASSQGFGELFFGEGSRLTVL.

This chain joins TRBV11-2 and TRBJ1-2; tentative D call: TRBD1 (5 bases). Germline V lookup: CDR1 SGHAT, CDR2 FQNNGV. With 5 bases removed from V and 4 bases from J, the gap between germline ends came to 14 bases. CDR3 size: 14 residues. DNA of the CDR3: TGTGCCAGCAGCCGGGACGGTTACGGCTATGGCTACACCTTC. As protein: CASSRDGYGYGYTF.

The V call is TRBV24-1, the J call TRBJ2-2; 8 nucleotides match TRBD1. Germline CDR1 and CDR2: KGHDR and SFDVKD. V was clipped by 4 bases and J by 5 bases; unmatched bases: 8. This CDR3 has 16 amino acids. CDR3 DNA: TGTGCCACCAGTGACCGGAGACAGGGGAGGACCGGGGAGCTGTTTTTT. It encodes CATSDRRQGRTGELFF.

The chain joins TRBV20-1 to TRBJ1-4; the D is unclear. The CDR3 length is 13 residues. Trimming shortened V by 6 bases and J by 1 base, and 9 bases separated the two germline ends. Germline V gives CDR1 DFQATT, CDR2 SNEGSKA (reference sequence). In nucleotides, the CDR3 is TGCAGTGCGACCCGGGGAACTAATGAAAAACTGTTTTTT. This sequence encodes CSATRGTNEKLFF.

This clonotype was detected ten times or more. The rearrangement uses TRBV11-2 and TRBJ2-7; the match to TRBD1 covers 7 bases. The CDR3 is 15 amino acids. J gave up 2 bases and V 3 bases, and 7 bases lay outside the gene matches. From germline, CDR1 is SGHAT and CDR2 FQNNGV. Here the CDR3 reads CASSFDYRGPYEQYF. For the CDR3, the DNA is TGTGCCAGCAGCTTCGATTACAGGGGTCCCTACGAGCAGTACTTC.

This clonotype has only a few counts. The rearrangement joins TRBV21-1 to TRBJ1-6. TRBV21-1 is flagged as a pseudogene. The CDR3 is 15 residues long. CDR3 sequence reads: CASSIKTAAEEALHF. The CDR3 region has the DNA TGTGCCAGCAGCATTAAGACGGCTGCCGAGGAGGCCCTCCACTTT.

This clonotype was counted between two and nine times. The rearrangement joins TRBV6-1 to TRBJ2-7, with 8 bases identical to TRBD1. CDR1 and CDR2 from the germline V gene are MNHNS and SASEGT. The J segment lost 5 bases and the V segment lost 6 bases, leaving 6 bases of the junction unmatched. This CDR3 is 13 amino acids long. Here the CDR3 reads CASRDRDRNEQYF. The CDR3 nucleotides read TGTGCCAGCAGGGACCGGGACAGGAACGAGCAGTACTTC.

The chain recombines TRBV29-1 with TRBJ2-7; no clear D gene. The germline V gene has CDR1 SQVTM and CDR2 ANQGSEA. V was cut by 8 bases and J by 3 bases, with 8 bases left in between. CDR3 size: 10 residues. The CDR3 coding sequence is TGCAGCCTTGTGGGCTACGAGCAGTACTTC. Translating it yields CSLVGYEQYF.

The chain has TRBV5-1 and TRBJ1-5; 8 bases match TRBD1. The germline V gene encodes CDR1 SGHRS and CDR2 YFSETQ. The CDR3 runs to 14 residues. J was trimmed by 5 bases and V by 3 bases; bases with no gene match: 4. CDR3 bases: TGCGCCAGCAGCTGGGGGACAGGAGATCAGCCCCAGCATTTT. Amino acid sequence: CASSWGTGDQPQHF.

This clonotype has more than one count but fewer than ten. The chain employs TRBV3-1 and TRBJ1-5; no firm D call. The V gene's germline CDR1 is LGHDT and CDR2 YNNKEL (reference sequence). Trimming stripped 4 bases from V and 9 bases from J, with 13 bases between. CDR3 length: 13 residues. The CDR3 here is CASSPSPEGPQHF. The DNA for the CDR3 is TGTGCCAGCAGCCCGTCCCCTGAGGGGCCCCAGCATTTT.

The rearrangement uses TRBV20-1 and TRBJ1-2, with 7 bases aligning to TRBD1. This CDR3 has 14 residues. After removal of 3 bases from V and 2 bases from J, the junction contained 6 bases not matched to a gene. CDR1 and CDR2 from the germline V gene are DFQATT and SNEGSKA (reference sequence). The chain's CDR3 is CSARALTGNYGYTF. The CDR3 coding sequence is TGCAGTGCTAGGGCCCTGACAGGGAACTATGGCTACACCTTC.

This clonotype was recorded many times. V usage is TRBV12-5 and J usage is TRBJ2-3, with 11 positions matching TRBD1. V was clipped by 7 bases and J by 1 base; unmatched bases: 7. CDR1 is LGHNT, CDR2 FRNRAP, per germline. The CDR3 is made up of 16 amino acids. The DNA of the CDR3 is TGTGCTAGTGCCAGGACAGGGGGCGAGGGCACAGATACGCAGTATTTT. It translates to CASARTGGEGTDTQYF.

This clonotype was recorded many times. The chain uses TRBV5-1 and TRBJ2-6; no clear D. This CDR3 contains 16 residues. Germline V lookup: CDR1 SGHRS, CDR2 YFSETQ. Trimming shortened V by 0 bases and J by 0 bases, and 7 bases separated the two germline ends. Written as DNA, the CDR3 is TGCGCCAGCAGCTTGGCCAGTAGCTCTGGGGCCAACGTCCTGACTTTC. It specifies CASSLASSSGANVLTF.

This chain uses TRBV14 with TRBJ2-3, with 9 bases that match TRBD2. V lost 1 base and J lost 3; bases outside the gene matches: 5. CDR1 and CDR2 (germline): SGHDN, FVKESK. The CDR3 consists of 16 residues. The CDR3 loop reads CASSQVAGVRTDTQYF. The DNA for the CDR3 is TGTGCCAGCAGCCAAGTAGCGGGAGTTAGGACAGATACGCAGTATTTT.

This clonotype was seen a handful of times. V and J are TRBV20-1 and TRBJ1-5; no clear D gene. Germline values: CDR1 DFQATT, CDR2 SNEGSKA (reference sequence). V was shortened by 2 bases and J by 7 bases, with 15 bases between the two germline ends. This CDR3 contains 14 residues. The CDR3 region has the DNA TGCAGTGCTAGACCGGGAGCGGCGAAACAGCCCCAGCATTTT. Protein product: CSARPGAAKQPQHF.

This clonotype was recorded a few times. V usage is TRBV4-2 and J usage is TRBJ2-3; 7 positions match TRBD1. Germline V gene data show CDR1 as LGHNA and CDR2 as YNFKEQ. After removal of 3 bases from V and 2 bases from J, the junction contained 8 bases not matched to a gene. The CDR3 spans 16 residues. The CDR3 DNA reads TGTGCCAGCAGCCATTCCGGGACAGAACACACAGATACGCAGTATTTT. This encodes CASSHSGTEHTDTQYF.